The TCR beta chain described here comes from a study of tumor-infiltrating lymphocytes in primary liver carcinoma (dated by TCRdb to the late 2010s). Context from the whole study: The five patients, three men and two women aged 30 to 69 years, had hepatocellular carcinoma (four) or combined HCC and intrahepatic cholangiocarcinoma (one). Each sample produced about 3.65 to 7.5 million productive TCRbeta reads, and read depth showed no significant difference between tissue types. Reproducibility between technical replicate repertoires was high, with correlation coefficients above 0.95 and mean shared-clone rates about 0.9. To link TCRbeta repertoire diversity with the local molecular phenotype, the roughly 26 tumor region samples were profiled using Agilent mRNA microarrays. TCRbeta repertoire sequencing covered 35 specimens from 5 patients: about 25 tumor regions, 5 adjacent noncancerous liver tissues and 5 peripheral blood samples. The five patients had tumors staged T1-T3 N0M0, with maximum diameters ranging from about 4.2 to 10 cm. For each liver tumor, the study sampled five regions along with adjacent normal tissue and blood, and applied TCRbeta repertoire sequencing, expression microarrays and whole-exome sequencing. Points the paper makes about the study in general: Only the TCR beta chain was sequenced, so true repertoire diversity is likely underestimated because unpaired alpha chains were not captured. With just a handful of patients in the study, the authors point out that the findings should be validated in a larger study. Pairs of tumor regions showed greater repertoire overlap (mean around 35%) than tumor-adjacent pairs (roughly 17%) or tumor-blood pairs (around 15%), which is consistent with antigen-driven expansion. Just about 7.5-25% of top clones turned up in all five regions of a tumor, which suggests spatial heterogeneity among tumor-infiltrating T cells. A significantly larger repertoire fraction was made up by the top 250 clones in tumors than in blood (p = 0.039). Because the samples were bulk and unsorted, CD4+ and CD8+ T cell repertoires could not be compared.

Without any cell sorting, total RNA and DNA were extracted together from roughly 21-30 mg of bulk tissue using the AllPrep DNA/RNA mini kit. Between late 2015 and March 2016, roughly five patients in China with histopathologically diagnosed primary liver carcinoma had their tumors surgically resected. Patients had chronic HBV infection and were treatment-naive at sampling. Five spatially separated regions were sampled from each tumor: the superior, inferior, left-lateral and right-lateral poles, plus the tumor centre. Histology showed that every tumor sample contained more than 75% viable tumor cells. Each fresh piece of tumor and adjacent tissue was cut in two, with one half stored in RNAlater at -80 degrees C and the other half sent for histology. This clonotype came up a few times. Its target antigen remains unknown. At one end, the junction sequence differs from germline, possibly due to a read error.

The CDR3 has 15 amino acids, counting the end cysteine and phenylalanine. The kept DNA is CDR3 alone, 45 bases in frame from the first base. CDR1 and CDR2, looked up from the germline V gene, are MNHNS and SASEGT. TCRbeta-specific cDNA was reverse-transcribed from approximately 0.5 ug total RNA using a constant-region primer and ProtoScript II reverse transcriptase. TCRbeta libraries were built with three nested multiplex PCR rounds, a slightly modified ARM-PCR procedure. Each of the first two PCR rounds ran for roughly 9 cycles and used multiplex TRBV1-TRBV30 forward primers together with a Cbeta reverse primer. A final 25-cycle PCR with Deep VentR polymerase added sample barcodes and Illumina adapters. Before sequencing, amplicons of 200-500 bp were gel-purified using a QIAquick gel extraction kit. The TCRbeta amplicons were sequenced with 250-bp paired-end reads on an Illumina HiSeq 2500. As for how the authors treated the data: To recover full CDR3 sequences, reads were quality-trimmed using Trimmomatic v0.33 and paired reads were then merged using FLASH v1.2.11. V, D and J germline segments were assigned to the rearranged TCRbeta sequences by MiGEC v1.2.1b. Clonotype statistics and Shannon-Wiener diversity indices were calculated with VDJtools v1.0.0. To cut down on sampling bias, every analysis after diversity analysis relied on just the 250 most abundant clonotypes from each sample. In TCRdb, the public reads were trimmed at Q25 with fastp and aligned with MiXCR, with productive beta chains retained. Identical CDR3 protein sequences are pooled into one entry, listed with their most common genes and DNA. TCRdb assigned the V and J calls; the authors' analysis was not used. The sample includes fewer than 40,000 distinct CDR3 sequences, with approximately 76% observed a single time. The ten largest make up 25% to 35% of the sample.

The chain is assembled from TRBV6-1 and TRBJ2-6; the D gene is perhaps TRBD2, from 5 matching bases. Sequencing was done on a sample of liver tumor tissue from sampling region 3. The cell subset or site label, as the study defines it: tumor region T3, left-lateral pole. The TCR was taken from a young woman with primary liver carcinoma and hepatitis B virus infection. The nucleotide sequence reads TGTGTCAGCAGTGATCGGGGAAGTGGGACCAACGTCCTGACTTTC. It encodes CVSSDRGSGTNVLTF.